The 26 T cell receptor beta chains presented below share a single source sample, sequenced in a study of blood T cell repertoires in COVID-19. The assay was immunoSEQ multiplex PCR, and TCRdb's table has in-frame clones only and misses some. In the table there are around 97,000 clones, almost 90% of which are singletons. The source material was peripheral blood. The receptors were sampled from a human donor in a cohort sampled during active COVID-19.

The genes are TRBV7-2 and TRBJ1-2; 10 bases align to TRBD1. The V segment lost 3 bases and the J segment 5 bases; nucleotides outside the gene matches: 6. Per germline, CDR1 SGHTA and CDR2 FQGNSA. The CDR3 totals 15 residues. The CDR3 loop reads CASSLTGTGDYGYTF. The CDR3 nucleotides are TGTGCCAGCAGCTTGACCGGGACAGGGGATTATGGCTACACCTTC.

The chain carries TRBV27 and TRBJ2-4; 8 bases agree with TRBD1. J gave up 1 base and V 8 bases, and 16 bases lay outside the gene matches. The CDR3 has 18 residues. Germline values: CDR1 MNHEY, CDR2 SMNVEV (reference sequence). CDR3 DNA sequence: TGTGCCAGCCAAACCTGGACAGGGAGTGAGGAGGCCAAAAACATTCAGTACTTC. Protein sequence: CASQTWTGSEEAKNIQYF.

The chain employs TRBV19 and TRBJ1-5, with D tentatively TRBD1 (5 bases). V was cut by 7 bases and J by 4 bases, with 17 bases left in between. Per the germline V gene, CDR1 is LNHDA and CDR2 is SQIVND (reference sequence). This CDR3 is 15 amino acids long. CDR3 sequence reads: CASTQTEQVNQPQHF. In DNA form, the CDR3 reads TGTGCCAGTACCCAGACAGAGCAGGTGAATCAGCCCCAGCATTTT.

The chain is built from TRBV27 and TRBJ1-5; tentatively, D is TRBD1 (6 bases). This CDR3 contains 15 residues. CDR1 is MNHEY and CDR2 is SMNVEV in the germline V gene (reference sequence). V was shortened by 0 bases and J by 4 bases, with 10 bases between the two germline ends. The CDR3 sequence is CASSLSPQGNQPQHF. Here the CDR3 DNA reads TGTGCCAGCAGTTTATCTCCCCAGGGGAATCAGCCCCAGCATTTT.

This clone was detected once. CDR3 in DNA: TGTGCCAGCAGTGACGGACTAGCGCGGGGAGATACGCAGTATTTT. This gives the protein CASSDGLARGDTQYF. This sequence joins TRBV25-1 and TRBJ2-3; TRBD2 agrees at 9 bases. Germline V gene lookup returns CDR1 MGHDK and CDR2 SYGVNS. The CDR3 totals 15 residues. The ends lost 3 bases at V and 5 bases at J; junction bases unmatched: 6.

V usage is TRBV19 and J usage is TRBJ2-7, with 8 bases that match TRBD2. Germline V gene data show CDR1 as LNHDA and CDR2 as SQIVND (reference sequence). Trimming at V came to 6 bases and at J to 0 bases, leaving 7 bases not matched to a gene. This CDR3 has 15 amino acids. The CDR3 region is CASSSLTSGSYEQYF. The CDR3 DNA follows: TGTGCCAGTAGCAGCTTAACTAGCGGCTCCTACGAGCAGTACTTC.

The chain employs TRBV20-1 and TRBJ2-1, with TRBD2 as a possible D gene (5 bases). V was trimmed by 6 bases and J by 2 bases, leaving 17 bases between them. CDR3 length equals 15 residues. Germline lookup yields CDR1 DFQATT and CDR2 SNEGSKA (reference sequence). DNA for the CDR3: TGCAGTGCGAGTGGCGGGCATTTCACCTACAATGAGCAGTTCTTC. Translated, it gives CSASGGHFTYNEQFF.

The chain has TRBV6-5 and TRBJ2-7; 8 nucleotides match TRBD1. This CDR3 spans 14 amino acids. After removal of 5 bases from V and 3 bases from J, the junction contained 6 bases not matched to a gene. Germline V lookup: CDR1 MNHEY, CDR2 SVGAGI. The CDR3 nucleotides read TGTGCCAGCAGTCGACAGGGGTCTAGCTACGAGCAGTACTTC. Translation gives CASSRQGSSYEQYF.

The chain has TRBV19 and TRBJ2-5, with 12 bases lining up with TRBD2. The V segment lost 1 base and the J segment 9 bases; nucleotides outside the gene matches: 18. The CDR3 consists of 19 residues. Germline-derived CDR1 and CDR2 are LNHDA and SQIVND (reference sequence). The CDR3 reads CASSIGRLAGAMPRVAQYF. The CDR3 nucleotides are TGTGCCAGTAGTATAGGCCGACTAGCGGGGGCGATGCCAAGGGTGGCCCAGTACTTC.

The chain carries TRBV20-1 and TRBJ2-3; D is possibly TRBD1 (6 bases). Deletions cut 6 bases from V and 6 bases from J, with 10 bases between. CDR1 and CDR2 (germline): DFQATT, SNEGSKA (reference sequence). There are 11 residues in the CDR3. The CDR3, as DNA: TGCAGTGCGGAAGACAGGGATACGCAGTATTTT. Amino acid sequence: CSAEDRDTQYF.

The rearrangement uses TRBV6-4 and TRBJ2-1; TRBD2 matches at 9 bases. This CDR3 has 15 residues. In germline, CDR1 is MRHNA, CDR2 SNTAGT. The V segment lost 3 bases and the J segment 11 bases; nucleotides outside the gene matches: 11. The CDR3 DNA sequence: TGTGCCAGCAGTGATGGGACTAGCAGGGGCAGGAAGCAGTTCTTC. It translates to CASSDGTSRGRKQFF.

The chain combines TRBV29-1 with TRBJ2-7; 7 nucleotides match TRBD1. CDR3 length: 13 residues. The germline gives CDR1 SQVTM, CDR2 ANQGSEA. The trim removed 8 bases at V and 2 bases at J, leaving 9 bases unmatched. CDR3 sequence (DNA): TGCAGCCACCGGGACAGCCGAACCTACGAGCAGTACTTC. Amino acids: CSHRDSRTYEQYF.

The chain carries TRBV6-6 and TRBJ1-1, with 9 bases fitting TRBD1. Per the germline V gene, CDR1 is MNHNY and CDR2 is SVGAGI (reference sequence). The CDR3 runs 16 residues. V dropped 2 bases and J dropped 4; count of bases not matched to a gene: 8. CDR3 DNA sequence: TGTGCCAGCAGTTACGACGGGGACAGGGCACCCACTGAAGCTTTCTTT. It encodes CASSYDGDRAPTEAFF.

There are a few counts of this clone. The chain joins TRBV10-2 to TRBJ1-5; 8 bases are shared with TRBD1. Germline V gene sequence: CDR1 WSHSY, CDR2 SAAADI. Trimming cost V 6 bases and J 1 base; bases outside gene matches: 2. The CDR3 contains 14 residues. This chain's CDR3 is CASRQGGSNQPQHF. CDR3 in DNA: TGCGCCAGCAGACAGGGGGGCAGCAATCAGCCCCAGCATTTT.

The CDR3 is CASSSLDSRTEAFF. DNA of the CDR3: TGCGCCAGCAGCTCCCTGGACAGTCGTACCGAAGCTTTCTTT. This chain uses TRBV5-1 with TRBJ1-1; possible D gene TRBD1, 6 bases. The CDR3 loop spans 14 amino acids. CDR1 and CDR2 from the germline V gene are SGHRS and YFSETQ. V dropped 3 bases and J dropped 8 bases, with 17 bases sitting between them.

The chain recombines TRBV7-2 with TRBJ2-7; 11 bases map to TRBD2. The trim removed 2 bases at V and 6 bases at J, leaving 9 bases unmatched. The CDR3 contains 16 residues. Germline CDR1 SGHTA, CDR2 FQGNSA. The CDR3 here is CASSLIFTSGSVEQYF. CDR3 in DNA: TGTGCCAGCAGCTTAATTTTTACTAGCGGGAGCGTCGAGCAGTACTTC.

This rearrangement joins TRBV7-6 to TRBJ2-5; a weak D match, TRBD2 (7 bases). This CDR3 comprises 12 residues. V lost 5 bases and J lost 5, with 9 bases in between. From germline, CDR1 is SGHVS and CDR2 FNYEAQ. The CDR3, as DNA: TGTGCCAGCAGCGGGGGGGCGGAGACCCAGTACTTC. Its translation: CASSGGAETQYF.

J is TRBJ2-3 and V is TRBV19; 8 nucleotides agree with TRBD2. With V trimmed by 9 bases and J by 3 bases, 8 bases remained unmatched. This CDR3 contains 14 residues. Germline V gene lookup returns CDR1 LNHDA and CDR2 SQIVND (reference sequence). The CDR3 reads CASAAGVPTDTQYF. The CDR3 nucleotides read TGTGCCAGCGCAGCGGGGGTACCTACAGATACGCAGTATTTT.

The chain links TRBV7-2 to TRBJ1-5, with D unclear. CDR1 SGHTA and CDR2 FQGNSA come from the germline V gene. The CDR3 has 12 amino acids. Trimming took 5 bases from V and 7 from J, leaving 9 bases between them. The CDR3 bases are TGTGCCAGCAGCCTACCGTCCCAGCCCCAGCATTTT. Translating it yields CASSLPSQPQHF. The full variable domain, completed using reference TRBV7-2 and TRBJ1-5, is GAGVSQSPSNKVTEKGKDVELRCDPISGHTALYWYRQSLGQGLEFLIYFQGNSAPDKSGLPSDRFSAERTGGSVSTLTIQRTQQEDSAVYLCASSLPSQPQHFGDGTRLSIL.

This clone came up a few times. The J gene is TRBJ1-5, the V gene TRBV19; no clear D. Germline CDR1 and CDR2: LNHDA and SQIVND (reference sequence). V was shortened by 10 bases and J by 0 bases, with 19 bases between the two germline ends. The CDR3 contains 16 residues. The CDR3 DNA follows: TGTGCCACCCGTCCCCAGGACTTCTATAGCAATCAGCCCCAGCATTTT. This encodes CATRPQDFYSNQPQHF.

J is TRBJ1-4 and V is TRBV27; 7 positions agree with TRBD1. This CDR3 is 14 amino acids long. CDR1 and CDR2 (germline): MNHEY, SMNVEV (reference sequence). Losses at the gene ends were 5 bases for V and 13 bases for J; bases not matched to a gene: 13. CDR3 bases: TGTGCCAGCAGTCACCCGGACAGGTTTGGAAGACTGTTTTTT. It encodes CASSHPDRFGRLFF.

The J gene is TRBJ2-1, the V gene TRBV6-2 or TRBV6-3; tentatively, D is TRBD2 (6 bases). Germline V gene data show CDR1 as MNHEY and CDR2 as SVGEGT. This CDR3 comprises 12 residues. V lost 6 bases and J lost 11, with 14 bases in between. The DNA for the CDR3 is TGTGCCAGCAGCCCACCGGGGGATCAGCAGTTCTTC. Translated, it gives CASSPPGDQQFF.

This clone has only a few counts. This chain connects TRBV11-2 to TRBJ2-5; 14 bases are shared with TRBD2. Trimming at V came to 5 bases and at J to 1 base, leaving 3 bases not matched to a gene. The germline V gene encodes CDR1 SGHAT and CDR2 FQNNGV. This CDR3 has 16 amino acids. The CDR3 sequence: CASSKTSGGGQETQYF. CDR3 in DNA: TGTGCCAGCAGCAAGACTAGCGGGGGGGGCCAAGAGACCCAGTACTTC.

V gene TRBV10-2 combines with J gene TRBJ1-2; D is perhaps TRBD1 (6 bases). CDR1 WSHSY and CDR2 SAAADI come from the germline V gene. V was shortened by 5 bases and J by 8 bases, with 9 bases between the two germline ends. The CDR3 has 11 amino acids. The CDR3 DNA reads TGCGCCAGCAGTCAAGGGGGAGGCTACACCTTC. Its translation: CASSQGGGYTF.

V usage is TRBV27 and J usage is TRBJ2-6, with 10 bases matching TRBD1. The CDR3 has 17 amino acids. Per germline, CDR1 MNHEY and CDR2 SMNVEV (reference sequence). V shed 5 bases and J 5 bases; nucleotides not matched to a gene: 9. The CDR3 is CASSATGTGVRANVLTF. Here the CDR3 DNA reads TGTGCCAGCAGTGCCACCGGGACAGGGGTTCGGGCCAACGTCCTGACTTTC.

The chain has TRBV7-2 and TRBJ2-5, with D hard to call. This CDR3 is built from 12 residues. Trimming pared 6 bases from V and 2 bases from J, leaving 7 bases between. The germline V gene encodes CDR1 SGHTA and CDR2 FQGNSA. In DNA, the CDR3 is TGTGCCAGCAGTCGAACACAAGAGACCCAGTACTTC. As protein: CASSRTQETQYF.